This T cell receptor (beta chain) was sequenced in a study of T cell responses to AZD1222 COVID-19 vaccine. Findings and caveats of the study: Most donors were white British and more were female, and clonal diversity was possibly underestimated.

In the case of this clone: Its antigen remains unknown.

Profiled with immunoSEQ multiplex PCR; TCRdb holds only in-frame clones, not every one. The table records roughly 100,000 clones, 80% to 95% of them present only once. CDR1 and CDR2 (germline): SGHRS, YFSETQ. Losses at the gene ends were 4 bases for V and 5 bases for J; bases not matched to a gene: 6. The CDR3 extends over 16 amino acids. The source of this sequence is an adult in good health. The source material was peripheral blood, sampled on day 0 of AZD1222 vaccination. V is TRBV5-1 and J is TRBJ2-5; 15 nucleotides line up with TRBD2. The CDR3 loop reads CASSKGLAGGSETQYF. The CDR3 DNA reads TGCGCCAGCAGCAAGGGACTAGCGGGGGGCAGCGAGACCCAGTACTTC.